This T cell receptor (beta chain) was found in a study of cytomegalovirus exposure and HLA in healthy donors. Study outcomes and limitations: A later analysis reportedly found that, within productive TCRs, an Asian-associated ancestry cluster had fewer N-insertions than the mean observed across the roughly 700 donors. Under in vitro conditions, three CMV-associated chains were confirmed as specific for CMV antigens.

On this clone itself: Its target is not known.

PCR involved 60 Vbeta and 13 Jbeta primers. Original data processing: In a later analysis, 70 million to 80 million unique TCR beta chains included roughly 11 million shared by two or more donors. Repertoires were generated with immunoSEQ multiplex PCR, while TCRdb's copy carries only in-frame clones and drops some. The V and J calls and clone size are taken from that table; D and trimming were inferred from the DNA. The table lists around 150,000 clones, approximately 67% of them singletons, with around 4.3% in the top ten. The V and J ends lost 2 bases and 3 bases, in that order; junction bases with no gene match: 6. CDR1 is SEHNR and CDR2 is FQNEAQ in the germline V gene (reference sequence). CDR3 length equals 15 residues.

The source material was PBMCs. V usage is TRBV7-9 and J usage is TRBJ1-1, with TRBD1 matching over 7 bases. The clonotype was recovered from a young woman in good health and CMV-seropositive. Here the CDR3 reads CASSLRTGGYTEAFF. The DNA of the CDR3 is TGTGCCAGCAGCTTACGGACAGGAGGGTACACTGAAGCTTTCTTT. Together with reference TRBV7-9 and TRBJ1-1, the CDR3 gives the full variable domain: DTGVSQNPRHKITKRGQNVTFRCDPISEHNRLYWYRQTLGQGPEFLTYFQNEAQLEKSRLLSDRFSAERPKGSFSTLEIQRTEQGDSAMYLCASSLRTGGYTEAFFGQGTRLTVV.